The clone carrying this TCR beta chain was seen only a few times. A universal primer site and UMIs were added as TCR cDNA was made by 5'RACE template switching. In TCRdb, the 5' RACE reads were re-called with MiXCR into one record per CDR3 protein. The top ten clones hold less than 25% of a sample with about 340,000 distinct CDR3 sequences, approximately 4% of them seen once. These data originate in a study of T cells after yellow fever vaccination. V was trimmed by 4 bases and J by 2 bases, leaving 18 bases between them. This CDR3 has 17 amino acids. The germline gives CDR1 SGHRS, CDR2 YFSETQ. The sample consisted of PBMCs, taken 5 days after the yellow fever booster vaccination. The source is a man between 18 and 35 years old who received the YFV17D yellow fever vaccine. The chain joins TRBV5-1 to TRBJ2-2, with D possibly matching TRBD2 (6 bases). The chain's CDR3 is CASSPLVRGTNTGELFF. CDR3 nucleotides: TGCGCCAGCAGCCCCCTTGTACGGGGGACTAACACCGGGGAGCTGTTTTTT.